This T cell receptor beta chain was documented in a study of response to subunit inactivated influenza vaccine. This clonotype turned up a few times. What it binds is not known. A single record per CDR3 protein comes from TCRdb applying MiXCR to the RT-PCR reads. The data hold roughly 500,000 distinct CDR3 sequences, with more than 15% observed a single time. The V gene's germline CDR1 is SNHLY and CDR2 FYNNEI. V gave up 4 bases and J gave up 4 bases; unmatched junction bases: 6. There are 15 residues in the CDR3. Findings and caveats of the study: Only a handful of new T cells, the authors suggested, are recruited with each seasonal influenza vaccination.

The chain carries TRBV2 and TRBJ1-5; 8 bases agree with TRBD1. The sequence derives from a man aged 50-75 years who received an inactivated influenza vaccine. Specimen: CD4+ T cells sorted from PBMCs, collected roughly 24 months after vaccination. The CDR3 protein is CASSVGQARNQPQHF. Written as DNA, the CDR3 is TGTGCCAGCAGTGTGGGACAGGCGCGTAATCAGCCCCAGCATTTT.